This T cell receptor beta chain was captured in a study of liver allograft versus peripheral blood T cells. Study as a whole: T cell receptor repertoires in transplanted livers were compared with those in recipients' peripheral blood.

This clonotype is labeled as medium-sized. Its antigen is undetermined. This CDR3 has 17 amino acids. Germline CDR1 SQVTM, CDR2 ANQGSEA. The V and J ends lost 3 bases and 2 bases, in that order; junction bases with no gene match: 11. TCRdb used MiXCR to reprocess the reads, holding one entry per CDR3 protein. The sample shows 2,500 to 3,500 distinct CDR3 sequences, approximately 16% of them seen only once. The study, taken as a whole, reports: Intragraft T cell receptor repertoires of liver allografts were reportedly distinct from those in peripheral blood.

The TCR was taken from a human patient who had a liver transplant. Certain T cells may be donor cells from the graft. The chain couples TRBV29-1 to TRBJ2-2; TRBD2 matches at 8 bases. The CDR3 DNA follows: TGCAGCGTTGACGGAGGCGGGGGGCCAACCAACACCGGGGAGCTGTTTTTT. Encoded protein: CSVDGGGGPTNTGELFF.